Within the sample, the clone carrying this T cell receptor (beta chain) is medium-sized. As handled by the study authors: Reference gene primer amplification in the assay estimated nucleated cell counts. Assay: immunoSEQ multiplex PCR; the TCRdb copy retains only in-frame clones and omits some. That table furnishes V, J and clone size, whereas the DNA furnished D and trimming. The sample shows around 150,000 clones, 85% of them seen only once. The sample comes from a study of blood T cell repertoires in COVID-19. At the level of the study: The United States, Italy and Spain supplied acute and convalescent COVID-19 samples. PBMCs, B-cell-depleted T cells, or T cells were the source of the cDNA or gDNA that made up the material.

V lost 1 base and J lost 4, with 16 bases in between. Germline lookup yields CDR1 SEHNR and CDR2 FQNEAQ (reference sequence). The CDR3 extends over 17 amino acids. The V call is TRBV7-9, the J call TRBJ2-2; D is ambiguous. The sample consisted of peripheral blood. This clonotype was sampled from a human donor with acute or convalescent COVID-19. The donor label of this sample is uncertain. CDR3 sequence reads: CASSLGFPGSGTGELFF. CDR3 nucleotides: TGTGCCAGCAGCTTAGGCTTCCCGGGTTCGGGCACCGGGGAGCTGTTTTTT.